This T cell receptor (beta chain) came from a study of blood T cell repertoires in COVID-19. The junction had 9 bases not matched to a gene; V was cut back by 7 bases and J by 5 bases. CDR1 is MDHEN, CDR2 SYDVKM, per germline. This CDR3 has 14 residues. How the authors handled the data: Cell counts per sample came from amplifying reference gene primers. TCRdb keeps only in-frame clones here, not all; method: immunoSEQ multiplex PCR. Clonal size and the V and J genes are those of that table, whereas D and trimming came from the DNA. The table shows about 190,000 clones, with 80% to 85% occurring only once.

The V gene is TRBV28, the J gene TRBJ1-1, with TRBD1 identical over 8 bases. The receptor was derived from a woman of 80 years or more with COVID-19, enrolled during active disease. The sequencing input was peripheral blood. The CDR3 DNA reads TGTGCCAGCAACCCTCAGGGGGCAGGGACTGAAGCTTTCTTT. Its translation is CASNPQGAGTEAFF.